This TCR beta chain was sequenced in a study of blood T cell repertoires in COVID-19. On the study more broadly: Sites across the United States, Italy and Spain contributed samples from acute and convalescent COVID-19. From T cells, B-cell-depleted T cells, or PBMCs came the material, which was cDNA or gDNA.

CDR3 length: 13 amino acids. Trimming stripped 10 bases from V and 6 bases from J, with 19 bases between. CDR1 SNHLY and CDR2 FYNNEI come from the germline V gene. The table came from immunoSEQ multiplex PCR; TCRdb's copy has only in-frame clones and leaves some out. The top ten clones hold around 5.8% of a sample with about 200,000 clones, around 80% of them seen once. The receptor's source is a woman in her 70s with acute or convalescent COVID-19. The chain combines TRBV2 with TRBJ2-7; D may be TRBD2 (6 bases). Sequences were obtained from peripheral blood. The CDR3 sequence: CAILTLLGGEQYF. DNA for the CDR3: TGTGCCATCCTAACCTTACTGGGGGGCGAGCAGTACTTC.